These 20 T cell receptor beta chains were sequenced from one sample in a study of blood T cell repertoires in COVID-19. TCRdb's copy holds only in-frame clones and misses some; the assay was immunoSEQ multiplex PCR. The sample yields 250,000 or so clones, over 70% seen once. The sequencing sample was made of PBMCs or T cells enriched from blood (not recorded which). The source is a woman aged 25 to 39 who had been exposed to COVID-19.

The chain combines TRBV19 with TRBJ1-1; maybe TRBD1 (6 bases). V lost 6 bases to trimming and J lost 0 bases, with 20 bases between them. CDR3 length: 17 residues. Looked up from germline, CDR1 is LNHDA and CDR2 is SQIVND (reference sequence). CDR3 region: CASSPGGGALMNTEAFF. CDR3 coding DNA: TGTGCCAGTAGCCCAGGTGGGGGGGCGCTTATGAACACTGAAGCTTTCTTT.

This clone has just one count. As DNA, the CDR3 is TGCAGCGTTTTACGGACAGCGAACTATGGCTACACCTTC. As protein: CSVLRTANYGYTF. This chain uses TRBV29-1 with TRBJ1-2; maybe TRBD1 (6 bases). V shed 5 bases and J shed 2 bases, with 12 bases lying between them. The CDR3 contains 13 residues. Germline-derived CDR1 and CDR2 are SQVTM and ANQGSEA.

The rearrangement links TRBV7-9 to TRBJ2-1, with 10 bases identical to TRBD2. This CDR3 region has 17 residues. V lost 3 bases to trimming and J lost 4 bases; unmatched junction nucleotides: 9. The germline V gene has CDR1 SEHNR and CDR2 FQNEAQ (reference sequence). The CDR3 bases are TGTGCCAGCAGCTTGGGTAGCGGGAGGAAGGGGTACAATGAGCAGTTCTTC. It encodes CASSLGSGRKGYNEQFF.

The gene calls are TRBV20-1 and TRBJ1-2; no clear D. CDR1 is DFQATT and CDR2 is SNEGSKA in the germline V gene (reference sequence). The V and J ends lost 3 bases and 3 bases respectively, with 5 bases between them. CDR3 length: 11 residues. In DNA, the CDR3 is TGCAGTGCTAGCCGAGACTATGGCTACACCTTC. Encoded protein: CSASRDYGYTF.

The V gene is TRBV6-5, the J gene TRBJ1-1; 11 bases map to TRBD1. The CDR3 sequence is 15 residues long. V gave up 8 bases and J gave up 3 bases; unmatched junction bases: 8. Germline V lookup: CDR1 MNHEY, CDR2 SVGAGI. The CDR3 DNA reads TGTGCCAGCGGCGGGACAGGGGGTTTCGACACTGAAGCTTTCTTT. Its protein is CASGGTGGFDTEAFF.

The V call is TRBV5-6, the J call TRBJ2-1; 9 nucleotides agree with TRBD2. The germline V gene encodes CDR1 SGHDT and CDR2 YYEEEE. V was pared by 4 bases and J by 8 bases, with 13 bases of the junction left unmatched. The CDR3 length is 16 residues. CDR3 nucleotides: TGTGCCAGCAGCCTCGGCGGGGTAGCGGGAGTAGATGAGCAGTTCTTC. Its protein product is CASSLGGVAGVDEQFF.

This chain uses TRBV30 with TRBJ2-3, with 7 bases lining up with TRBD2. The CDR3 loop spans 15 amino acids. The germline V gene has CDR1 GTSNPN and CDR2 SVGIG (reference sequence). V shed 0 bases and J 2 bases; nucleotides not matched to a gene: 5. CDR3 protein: CAWSVLASSTDTQYF. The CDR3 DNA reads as TGTGCCTGGAGTGTACTAGCGTCCTCCACAGATACGCAGTATTTT.

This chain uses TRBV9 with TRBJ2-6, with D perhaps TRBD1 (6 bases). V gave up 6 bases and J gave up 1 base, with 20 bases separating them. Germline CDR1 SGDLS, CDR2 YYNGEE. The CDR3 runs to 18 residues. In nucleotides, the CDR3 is TGTGCCAGCACCCCCCAGGGGTCGCCCCCTTCTGGGGCCAACGTCCTGACTTTC. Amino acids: CASTPQGSPPSGANVLTF.

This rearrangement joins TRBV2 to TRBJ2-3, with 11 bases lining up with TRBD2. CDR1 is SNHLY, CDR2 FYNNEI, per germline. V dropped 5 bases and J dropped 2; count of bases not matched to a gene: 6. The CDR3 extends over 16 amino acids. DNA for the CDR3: TGTGCCAGCAGTAGTCTAGCGGGAGGATTCACAGATACGCAGTATTTT. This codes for CASSSLAGGFTDTQYF.

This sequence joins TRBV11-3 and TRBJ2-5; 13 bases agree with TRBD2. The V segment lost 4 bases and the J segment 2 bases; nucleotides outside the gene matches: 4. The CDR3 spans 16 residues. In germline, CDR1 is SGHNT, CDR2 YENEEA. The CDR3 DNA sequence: TGTGCCAGCAGCTCCCGGACTAGCGGGAGTCAAGAGACCCAGTACTTC. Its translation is CASSSRTSGSQETQYF.

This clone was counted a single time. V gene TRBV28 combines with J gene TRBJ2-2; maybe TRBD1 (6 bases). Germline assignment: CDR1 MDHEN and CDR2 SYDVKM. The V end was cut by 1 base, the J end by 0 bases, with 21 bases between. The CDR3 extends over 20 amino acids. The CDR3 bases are TGTGCCAGCAGTTTATCTTACCCACCGACAGGCCCCTCGAACACCGGGGAGCTGTTTTTT. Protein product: CASSLSYPPTGPSNTGELFF.

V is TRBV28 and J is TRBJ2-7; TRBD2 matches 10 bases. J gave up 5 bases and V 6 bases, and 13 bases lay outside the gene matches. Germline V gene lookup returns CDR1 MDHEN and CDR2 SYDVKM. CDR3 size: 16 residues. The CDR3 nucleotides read TGTGCCAGCAGCCCCCATAGCGGGAGGCAGTCCCACGAGCAGTACTTC. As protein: CASSPHSGRQSHEQYF.

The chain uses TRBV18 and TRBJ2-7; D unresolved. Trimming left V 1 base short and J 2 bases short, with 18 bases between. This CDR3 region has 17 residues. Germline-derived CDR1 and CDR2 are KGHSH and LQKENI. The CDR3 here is CASSPRLYGSSAYEQYF. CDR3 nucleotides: TGTGCCAGCTCACCACGGTTGTATGGATCTAGTGCCTACGAGCAGTACTTC.

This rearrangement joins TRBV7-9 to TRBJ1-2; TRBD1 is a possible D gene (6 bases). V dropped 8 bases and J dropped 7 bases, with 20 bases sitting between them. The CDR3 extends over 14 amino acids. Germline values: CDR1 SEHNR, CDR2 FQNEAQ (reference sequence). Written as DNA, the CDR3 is TGTGCCAGCGCCCCGAAGGGGGGGCAGGGTGGCTACACCTTC. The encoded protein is CASAPKGGQGGYTF.

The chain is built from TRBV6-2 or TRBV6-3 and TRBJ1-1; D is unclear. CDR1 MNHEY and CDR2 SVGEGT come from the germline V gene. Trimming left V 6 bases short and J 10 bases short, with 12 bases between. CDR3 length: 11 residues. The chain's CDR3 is CASSNRYPAFF. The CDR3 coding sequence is TGTGCCAGCAGCAACCGCTACCCAGCTTTCTTT.

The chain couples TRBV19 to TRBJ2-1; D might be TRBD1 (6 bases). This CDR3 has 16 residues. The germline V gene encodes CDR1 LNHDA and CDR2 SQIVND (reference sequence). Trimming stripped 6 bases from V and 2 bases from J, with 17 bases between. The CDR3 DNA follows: TGTGCCAGTAGGATCGCGGGCCAGGGGCCCTACAATGAGCAGTTCTTC. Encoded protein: CASRIAGQGPYNEQFF.

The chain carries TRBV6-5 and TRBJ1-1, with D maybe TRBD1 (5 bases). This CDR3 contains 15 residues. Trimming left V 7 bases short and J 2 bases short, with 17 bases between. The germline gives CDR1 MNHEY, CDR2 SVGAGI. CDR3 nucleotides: TGTGCCAGCACCGCCCTGGGGGGTCCCAACACTGAAGCTTTCTTT. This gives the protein CASTALGGPNTEAFF.

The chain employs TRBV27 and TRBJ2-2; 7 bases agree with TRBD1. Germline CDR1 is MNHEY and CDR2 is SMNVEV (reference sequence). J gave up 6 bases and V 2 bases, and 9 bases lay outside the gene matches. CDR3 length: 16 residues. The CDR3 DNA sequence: TGTGCCAGCAGTTTAACCGGGACAGCTTATCCCGGGGAGCTGTTTTTT. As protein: CASSLTGTAYPGELFF.

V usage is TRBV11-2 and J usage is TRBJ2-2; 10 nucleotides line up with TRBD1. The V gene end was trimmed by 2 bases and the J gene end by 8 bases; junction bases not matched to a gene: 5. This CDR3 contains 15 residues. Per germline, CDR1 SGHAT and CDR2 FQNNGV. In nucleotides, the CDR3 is TGTGCCAGCAGCTTATCGGGACAGGGGTCAGGGGAGCTGTTTTTT. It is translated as CASSLSGQGSGELFF.

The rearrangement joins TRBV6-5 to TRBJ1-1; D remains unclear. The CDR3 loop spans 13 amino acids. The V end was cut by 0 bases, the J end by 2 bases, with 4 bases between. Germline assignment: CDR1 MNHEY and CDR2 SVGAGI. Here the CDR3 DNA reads TGTGCCAGCAGTTACTCGACTAACACTGAAGCTTTCTTT. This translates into CASSYSTNTEAFF.